Included here is one TCR beta chain sequence, with context. Its antigen is not known. This entry belongs to a study of cytomegalovirus exposure and HLA in healthy donors. General study results and limits: Researchers had no immune exposure information except CMV serostatus available. Some public TCRs appeared in many individuals, while most sequences were rare. A missense variant in DCLRE1C was later tied to TCR beta V- and J-gene trimming.

Primers: 60 Vbeta forward and 13 Jbeta reverse. In the original processing: In a later analysis, about 9.9 million of approximately 81 million unique beta chains occurred in at least two donors. Method: immunoSEQ multiplex PCR; TCRdb's copy keeps in-frame clones and lacks some. For V, J and clone size, that table is used; D and trimming come from the DNA. This table holds about 210,000 clones. The sequenced sample consisted of PBMCs. The clonotype originates from a woman aged 25-40 years in good health and CMV-seropositive.

The CDR3 sequence is CASSTPTGLYGYTF. Written as DNA, the CDR3 is TGTGCCAGTAGTACCCCAACAGGGTTGTATGGCTACACCTTC. The chain carries TRBV19 and TRBJ1-2; D is perhaps TRBD1 (6 bases). The germline V gene encodes CDR1 LNHDA and CDR2 SQIVND (reference sequence). CDR3 size: 14 residues. V was pared by 4 bases and J by 5 bases, with 14 bases between.